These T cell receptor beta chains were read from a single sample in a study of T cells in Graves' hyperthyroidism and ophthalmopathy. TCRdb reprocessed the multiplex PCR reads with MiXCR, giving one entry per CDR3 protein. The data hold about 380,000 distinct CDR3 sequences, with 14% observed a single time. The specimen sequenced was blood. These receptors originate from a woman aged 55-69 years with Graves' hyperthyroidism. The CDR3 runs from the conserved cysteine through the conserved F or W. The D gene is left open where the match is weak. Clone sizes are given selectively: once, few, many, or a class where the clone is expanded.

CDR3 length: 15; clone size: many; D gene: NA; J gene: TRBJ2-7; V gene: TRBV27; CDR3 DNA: TGTGCCAGCAGCCAGGGAAGTGCAGGGTCCTACGAGCAGTACTTC; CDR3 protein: CASSQGSAGSYEQYF
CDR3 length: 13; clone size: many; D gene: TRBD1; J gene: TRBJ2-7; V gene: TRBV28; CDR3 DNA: TGTGCCAGCAGGATTGGGACAGCCTACGAGCAGTACTTC; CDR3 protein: CASRIGTAYEQYF
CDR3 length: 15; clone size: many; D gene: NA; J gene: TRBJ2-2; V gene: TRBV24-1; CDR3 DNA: TGTGCCACCAGTGATTCAACTCTAAACACCGGGGAGCTGTTTTTT; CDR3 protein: CATSDSTLNTGELFF
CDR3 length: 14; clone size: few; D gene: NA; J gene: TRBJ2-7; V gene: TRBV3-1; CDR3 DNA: TGTGCCAGCAGCCCCGCCGCGGGACCCTACGAGCAGTACTTC; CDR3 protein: CASSPAAGPYEQYF
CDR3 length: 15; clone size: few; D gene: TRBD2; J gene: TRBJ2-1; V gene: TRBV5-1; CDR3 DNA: TGCGCCAGCAGCTTGTTGTCTAGCGGTAACAATGAGCAGTTCTTC; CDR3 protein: CASSLLSSGNNEQFF
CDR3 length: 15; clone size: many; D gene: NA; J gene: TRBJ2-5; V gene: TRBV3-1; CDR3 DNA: TGTGCCAGCAGCCAACCCAGCGGCCCCCAAGAGACCCAGTACTTC; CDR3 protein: CASSQPSGPQETQYF
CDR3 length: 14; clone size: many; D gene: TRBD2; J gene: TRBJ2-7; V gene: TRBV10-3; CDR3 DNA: TGTGCCATCAGTGAGAGCGGGGGCTCCTACGAGCAGTACTTC; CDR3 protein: CAISESGGSYEQYF
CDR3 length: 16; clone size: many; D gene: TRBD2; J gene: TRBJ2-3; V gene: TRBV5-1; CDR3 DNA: TGCGCCAGCAGCAACCTAGCGGGAGGGCCAAGAGATACGCAGTATTTT; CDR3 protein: CASSNLAGGPRDTQYF
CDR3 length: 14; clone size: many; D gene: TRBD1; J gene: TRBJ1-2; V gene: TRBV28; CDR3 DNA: TGTGCCAGCAAAATCGGGGGGACAGCGCGGGGCTACACCTTC; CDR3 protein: CASKIGGTARGYTF
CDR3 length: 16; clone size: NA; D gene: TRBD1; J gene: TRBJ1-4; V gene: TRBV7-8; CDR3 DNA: TGTGCCAGCAGCAGAGCGACAGGGTTGGCTAATGAAAAACTGTTTTTT; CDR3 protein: CASSRATGLANEKLFF
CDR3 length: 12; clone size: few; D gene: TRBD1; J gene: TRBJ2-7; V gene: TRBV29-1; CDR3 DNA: TGCAGCGCCCATCAGGGGGCGGGCGAGCAGTACTTC; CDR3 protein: CSAHQGAGEQYF
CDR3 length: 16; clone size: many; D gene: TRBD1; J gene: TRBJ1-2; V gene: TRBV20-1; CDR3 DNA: TGCAGTGCTAGAGATGGGGCCAGGGGGACTAACTATGGCTACACCTTC; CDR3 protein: CSARDGARGTNYGYTF
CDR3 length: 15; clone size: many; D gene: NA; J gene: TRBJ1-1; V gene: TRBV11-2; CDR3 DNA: TGTGCCAGCAGCTTAATTCTGGGGGCGGACACTGAAGCTTTCTTT; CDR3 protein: CASSLILGADTEAFF
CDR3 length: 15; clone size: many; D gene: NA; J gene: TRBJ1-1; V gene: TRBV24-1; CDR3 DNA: TGTGCCACCAGTGGGGCAGGGGAAGAACGGCCTGAAGCTTTCTTT; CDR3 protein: CATSGAGEERPEAFF
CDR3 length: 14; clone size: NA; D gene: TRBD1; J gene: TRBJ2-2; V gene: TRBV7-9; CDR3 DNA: TGTGCCAGCAGCTTACTAGGGGGCATCGGGGAGCTGTTTTTT; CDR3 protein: CASSLLGGIGELFF
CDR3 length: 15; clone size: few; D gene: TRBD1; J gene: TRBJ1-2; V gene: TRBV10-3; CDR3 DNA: TGTGCCATCAGTGAGGCGGTCAGGGGGAAGGGAGGCTACACCTTC; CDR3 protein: CAISEAVRGKGGYTF
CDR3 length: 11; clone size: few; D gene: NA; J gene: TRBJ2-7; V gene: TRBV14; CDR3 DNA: TGTGCCAGCAGCCAACACCACGAGCAGTACTTC; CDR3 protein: CASSQHHEQYF
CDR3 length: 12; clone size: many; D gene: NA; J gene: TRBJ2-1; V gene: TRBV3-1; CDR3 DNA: TGTGCCAGCAGCCAAAGGGAAAATGAGCAGTTCTTC; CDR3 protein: CASSQRENEQFF
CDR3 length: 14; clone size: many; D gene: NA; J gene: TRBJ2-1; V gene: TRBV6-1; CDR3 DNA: TGTGCCAGCGGCCGTGGTTTCGGAGCAAATGAGCAGTTCTTC; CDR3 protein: CASGRGFGANEQFF
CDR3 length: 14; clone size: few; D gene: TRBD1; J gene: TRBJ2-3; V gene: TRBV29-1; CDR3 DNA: TGCAGCGTTACAGGGGTAACTAGCACAGATACGCAGTATTTT; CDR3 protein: CSVTGVTSTDTQYF
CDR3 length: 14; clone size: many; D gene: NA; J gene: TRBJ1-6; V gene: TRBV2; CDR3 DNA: TGTGCCAGCGACCAGGCCCGGGGGATTTCACCCCTCCACTTT; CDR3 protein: CASDQARGISPLHF
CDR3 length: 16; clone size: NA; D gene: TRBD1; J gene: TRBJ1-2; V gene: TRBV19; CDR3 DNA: TGTGCCAGTACCAGGGGACAGCCCGGGTCTTCCTATGGCTACACCTTC; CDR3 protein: CASTRGQPGSSYGYTF
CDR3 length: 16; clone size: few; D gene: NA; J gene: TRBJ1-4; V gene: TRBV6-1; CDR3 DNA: TGTGCCAGCAGTCTAGGTGGTGGTGCCGCCCTTGAAAAACTGTTTTTT; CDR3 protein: CASSLGGGAALEKLFF
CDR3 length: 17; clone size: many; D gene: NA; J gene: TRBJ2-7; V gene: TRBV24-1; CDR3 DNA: TGTGCCACCAGTGATGCCACCGGGACACCGATCTCCTACGAGCAGTACTTC; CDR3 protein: CATSDATGTPISYEQYF
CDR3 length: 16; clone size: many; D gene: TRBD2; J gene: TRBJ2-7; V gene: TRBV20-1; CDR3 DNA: TGCAGTGCTAGGGGGACTAGCGGTAATGAGGCCTCCGAGCAGTACTTC; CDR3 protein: CSARGTSGNEASEQYF
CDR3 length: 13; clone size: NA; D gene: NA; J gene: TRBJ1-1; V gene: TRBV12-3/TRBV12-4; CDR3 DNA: TGTGCCAGCAGCCCCCAGGGATGGACTGAAGCTTTCTTT; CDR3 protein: CASSPQGWTEAFF
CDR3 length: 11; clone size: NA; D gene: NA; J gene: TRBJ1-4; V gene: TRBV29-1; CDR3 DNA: TGCAGCGCCATGACAAGTGAAAAACTGTTTTTT; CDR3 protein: CSAMTSEKLFF
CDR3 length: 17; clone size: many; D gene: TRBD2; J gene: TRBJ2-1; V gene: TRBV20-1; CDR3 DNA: TGCAGTGCTAGAGCACCACGGCTAGCGGGTTCCTACAATGAGCAGTTCTTC; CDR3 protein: CSARAPRLAGSYNEQFF
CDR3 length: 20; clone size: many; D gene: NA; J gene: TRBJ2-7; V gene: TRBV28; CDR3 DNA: TGTGCCAGCAGTTCCGAATTCGCGGTCTATAAAGAGGGCCCATACTACGAGCAGTACTTC; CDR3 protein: CASSSEFAVYKEGPYYEQYF
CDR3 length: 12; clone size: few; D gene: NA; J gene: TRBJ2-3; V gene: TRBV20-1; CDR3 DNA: TGCAGTGCTACCGGGAACCCAGATACGCAGTATTTT; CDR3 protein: CSATGNPDTQYF
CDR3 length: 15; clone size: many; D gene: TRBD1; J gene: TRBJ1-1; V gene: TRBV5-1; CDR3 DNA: TGCGCCAGCAGCTCGGGAGGGGGCCTGGGCACTGAAGCTTTCTTT; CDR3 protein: CASSSGGGLGTEAFF
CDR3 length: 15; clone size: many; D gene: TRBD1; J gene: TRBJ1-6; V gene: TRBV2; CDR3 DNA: TGTGCCAGCAGCGTTGGACAGGGCTATAATTCACCCCTCCACTTT; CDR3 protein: CASSVGQGYNSPLHF
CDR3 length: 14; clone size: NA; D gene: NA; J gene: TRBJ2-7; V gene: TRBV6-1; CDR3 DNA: TGTGCCAGCAGCGAGGGGATACTCGACTACGAGCAGTACTTC; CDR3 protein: CASSEGILDYEQYF
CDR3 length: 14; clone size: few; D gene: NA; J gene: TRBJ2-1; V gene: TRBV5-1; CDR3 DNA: TGCGCCAGCAGCTTTGGGCAGGACTACAATGAGCAGTTCTTC; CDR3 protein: CASSFGQDYNEQFF
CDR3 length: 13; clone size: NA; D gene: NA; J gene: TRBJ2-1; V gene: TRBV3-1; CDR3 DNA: TGTGCCAGCGAGGGGTGGGGTGTCAATAAGCAGTTCTTC; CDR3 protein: CASEGWGVNKQFF
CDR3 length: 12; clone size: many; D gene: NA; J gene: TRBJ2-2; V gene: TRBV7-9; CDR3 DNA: TGTGCCAGCAGAGGGGACACCGGGGAGCTGTTTTTT; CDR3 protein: CASRGDTGELFF
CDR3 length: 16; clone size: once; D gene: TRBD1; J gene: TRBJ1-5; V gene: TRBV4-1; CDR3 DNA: TGCGCCAGCAGCCAAGGACAGGGGGCGCGAGGCCAGCCCCAGCATTTT; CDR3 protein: CASSQGQGARGQPQHF
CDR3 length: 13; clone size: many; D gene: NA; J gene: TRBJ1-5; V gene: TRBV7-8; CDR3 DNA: TGTGCCAGCAACTCTCATAGCAATCAGCCCCAGCATTTT; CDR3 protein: CASNSHSNQPQHF
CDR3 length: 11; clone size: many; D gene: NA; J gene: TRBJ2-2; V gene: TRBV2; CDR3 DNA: TGTGCCAGCAAGTACACCGGGGAGCTGTTTTTT; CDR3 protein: CASKYTGELFF
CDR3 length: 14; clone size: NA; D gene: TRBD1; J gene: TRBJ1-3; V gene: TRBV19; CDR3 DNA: TGTGCCAGTAGTCACCCCAGGGGGCAGGACACCATATATTTT; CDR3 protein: CASSHPRGQDTIYF
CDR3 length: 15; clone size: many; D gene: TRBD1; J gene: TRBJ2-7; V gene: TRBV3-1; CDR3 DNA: TGTGCCAGCAGCCAAGGGACAGGGGAGGGCTACGAGCAGTACTTC; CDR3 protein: CASSQGTGEGYEQYF
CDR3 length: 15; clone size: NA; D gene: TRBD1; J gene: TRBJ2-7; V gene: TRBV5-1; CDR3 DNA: TGCGCCAGCAGCTTGGGGACAGGGGGCCCGACCGAGCAGTACTTC; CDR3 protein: CASSLGTGGPTEQYF
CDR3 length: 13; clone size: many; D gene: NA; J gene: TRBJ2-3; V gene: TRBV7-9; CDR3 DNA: TGTGCCAGCAGCTTTTCGCAACAGGGTACGCAGTATTTT; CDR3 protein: CASSFSQQGTQYF
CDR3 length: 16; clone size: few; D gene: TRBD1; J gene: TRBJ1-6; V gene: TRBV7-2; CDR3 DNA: TGTGCCAGCAGCCTTCGGACAGGGAGCCATAATTCACTCCTCCACTTT; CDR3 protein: CASSLRTGSHNSLLHF
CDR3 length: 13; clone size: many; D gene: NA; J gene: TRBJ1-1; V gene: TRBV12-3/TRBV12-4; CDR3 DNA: TGTGCCAGCAGTTTGGGCCATTGGGCTGAAGCTTTCTTT; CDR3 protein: CASSLGHWAEAFF
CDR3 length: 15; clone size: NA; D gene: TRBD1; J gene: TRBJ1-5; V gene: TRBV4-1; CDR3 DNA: TGCGCCAGCAGCCAAGAGGACAGGGGCTGGCAGCCCCAGCATTTT; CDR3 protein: CASSQEDRGWQPQHF
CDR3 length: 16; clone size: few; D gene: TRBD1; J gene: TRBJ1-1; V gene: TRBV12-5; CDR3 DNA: TGTGCTAGTGGTCTCGGACAGGGAAGGGTGAACACTGAAGCTTTCTTT; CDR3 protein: CASGLGQGRVNTEAFF
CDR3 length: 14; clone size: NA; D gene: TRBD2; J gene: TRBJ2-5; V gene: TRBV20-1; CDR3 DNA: TGCAGTGCGGTACGGGGGGGCCCCAAAGAGACCCAGTACTTC; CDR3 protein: CSAVRGGPKETQYF
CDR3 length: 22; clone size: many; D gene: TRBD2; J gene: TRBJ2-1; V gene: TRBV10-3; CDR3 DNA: TGTGCCATCAGTGAGTCTAAAAGCTGGGGTACTAGCGGGAGAAGACCCTACAATGAGCAGTTCTTC; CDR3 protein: CAISESKSWGTSGRRPYNEQFF
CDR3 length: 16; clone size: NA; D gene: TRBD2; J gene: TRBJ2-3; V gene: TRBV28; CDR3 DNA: TGTGCCAGCAGCCCTTCTTCTAGCGGACGCACAGATACGCAGTATTTT; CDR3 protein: CASSPSSSGRTDTQYF
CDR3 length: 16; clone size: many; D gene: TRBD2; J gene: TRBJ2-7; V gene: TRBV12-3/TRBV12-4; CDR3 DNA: TGTGCCAGCAGTCGACTAGCGGGATCGGCGTCCTACGAGCAGTACTTC; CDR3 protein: CASSRLAGSASYEQYF
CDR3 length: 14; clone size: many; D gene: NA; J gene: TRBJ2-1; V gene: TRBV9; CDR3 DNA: TGTGCCAGCAGCGTAGGAACTAGCTGGAATGAGCAGTTCTTC; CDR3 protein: CASSVGTSWNEQFF
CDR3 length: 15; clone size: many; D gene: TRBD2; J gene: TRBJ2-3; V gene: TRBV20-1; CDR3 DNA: TGCAGTGCCCCCATAGCGGGAGATAGCACAGATACGCAGTATTTT; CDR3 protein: CSAPIAGDSTDTQYF
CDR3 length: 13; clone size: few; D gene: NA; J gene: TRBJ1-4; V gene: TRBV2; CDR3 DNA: TGTGCCACCAGGGGAGAGGTTAATGAAAAACTGTTTTTT; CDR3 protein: CATRGEVNEKLFF
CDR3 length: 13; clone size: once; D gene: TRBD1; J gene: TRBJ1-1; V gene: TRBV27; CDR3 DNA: TGTGCCAGCCGATATGCAGGGGGTGGTGAAGCTTTCTTT; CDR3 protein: CASRYAGGGEAFF
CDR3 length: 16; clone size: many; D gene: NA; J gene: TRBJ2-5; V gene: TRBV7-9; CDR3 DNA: TGTGCCAGCAGCTCCCGTATGGGGGGCAACCGAGAGACCCAGTACTTC; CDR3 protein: CASSSRMGGNRETQYF
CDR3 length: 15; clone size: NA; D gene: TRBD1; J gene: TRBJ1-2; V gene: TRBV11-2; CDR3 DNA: TGTGCCAGCAGCTCGTACAGGGGACTCAACTATGGCTACACCTTC; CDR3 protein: CASSSYRGLNYGYTF